This T cell receptor beta chain is drawn from a study of blood T cell repertoires in COVID-19. Overall study: PBMCs, B-cell-depleted T cells, or T cells were the source of the cDNA or gDNA that made up the material.

Membership in each cohort depended on participant-reported clinical history. Trimming cost V 1 base and J 3 bases; bases outside gene matches: 6. There are 15 residues in the CDR3. CDR1 and CDR2 (germline): KGHSH, LQKENI. Per the study methods: Reference gene primer amplification gave estimated nucleated cell counts. The table came from immunoSEQ multiplex PCR; TCRdb's copy has only in-frame clones and leaves some out. The V and J calls and clone size were taken over from that table, and D and trimming were inferred from the DNA. The data contain about 270,000 clones, less than 95% of them seen just once; the ten biggest clones take up approximately 2.9%.

The source of this sequence is a man aged 40-50 years who had been exposed to COVID-19. The gene calls are TRBV18 and TRBJ2-7; 7 positions agree with TRBD2. The sample comprised PBMCs or T cells enriched from blood (not recorded which). DNA for the CDR3: TGTGCCAGCTCACCACAGGGATGGGAGGGCTACGAGCAGTACTTC. Its protein is CASSPQGWEGYEQYF.